This TCR beta chain was sequenced for a study of T-cell memory formation after mild COVID-19. cDNA libraries for TCR alpha and TCR beta, carrying sample barcodes and UMIs, came from 5'RACE with constant-segment primers. In TCRdb, the 5' RACE reads were re-called with MiXCR into one record per CDR3 protein. Among approximately 46,000 distinct CDR3 sequences listed, over 6.5% were seen once. This CDR3 is 15 amino acids long. V lost 3 bases, J lost 4 bases, and 7 bases stayed unmatched. The germline CDR1 and CDR2 sequences are SGHVS and FQNEAQ. Turning to this clonotype: Its antigen is undetermined.

Findings and caveats of the study: Contracting clones from day 15 to 85 had balanced CD4/CD8; later expanders favoured CD4+.

This TCR derives from an adult who had mild COVID-19 (a few samples of this study predate the infection). Cell type and time point are not known. The sample comprised PBMCs or a T cell subset sorted from them (not recorded which). The chain carries TRBV7-8 and TRBJ2-5, with TRBD2 identical over 8 bases. This chain's CDR3 is CASSLSGGIAETQYF. The DNA for the CDR3 is TGTGCCAGCAGCTTGAGCGGGGGTATCGCAGAGACCCAGTACTTC.